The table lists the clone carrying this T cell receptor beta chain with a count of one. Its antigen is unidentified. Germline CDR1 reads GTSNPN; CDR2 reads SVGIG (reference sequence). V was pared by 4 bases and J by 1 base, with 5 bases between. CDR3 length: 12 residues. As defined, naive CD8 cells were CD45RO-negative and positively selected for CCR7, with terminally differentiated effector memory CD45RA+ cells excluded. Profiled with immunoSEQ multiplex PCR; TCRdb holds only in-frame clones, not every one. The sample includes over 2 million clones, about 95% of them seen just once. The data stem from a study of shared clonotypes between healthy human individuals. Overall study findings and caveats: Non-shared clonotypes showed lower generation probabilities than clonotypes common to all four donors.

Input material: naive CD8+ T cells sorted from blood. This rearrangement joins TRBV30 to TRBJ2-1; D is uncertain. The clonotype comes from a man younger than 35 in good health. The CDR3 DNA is TGTGCCTGGACGCAGTCCTACAATGAGCAGTTCTTC. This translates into CAWTQSYNEQFF. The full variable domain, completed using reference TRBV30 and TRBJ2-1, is SQTIHQWPATLVQPVGSPLSLECTVEGTSNPNLYWYRQAAGRGLQLLFYSVGIGQISSEVPQNLSASRPQDRQFILSSKKLLLSDSGFYLCAWTQSYNEQFFGPGTRLTVL.